These 14 T cell receptor beta chains share one sample of origin, sequenced in a study of blood T cell repertoires in COVID-19. Sequencing was performed with immunoSEQ multiplex PCR; in TCRdb, only in-frame clones are kept and a portion is missing. The sample includes over 45,000 clones, roughly 80% of them seen just once. The source material was peripheral blood. The receptors come from a man in his 70s with active COVID-19.

The chain uses TRBV24-1 and TRBJ2-1; D is perhaps TRBD2 (7 bases). Trimming cost V 7 bases and J 8 bases, with 23 bases left between them. The CDR3 totals 16 residues. Per germline, CDR1 KGHDR and CDR2 SFDVKD. The CDR3 sequence is CATSHSGFGGLDEQFF. The CDR3 region has the DNA TGTGCCACCAGCCATAGCGGGTTTGGGGGCCTCGATGAGCAGTTCTTC.

The chain links TRBV15 to TRBJ2-5, with a tentative D call TRBD2 (5 bases). This CDR3 comprises 14 residues. The germline V gene has CDR1 LNHNV and CDR2 YYDKDF (reference sequence). Trimming removed 1 base at V and 5 bases at J, with 11 bases between. CDR3 nucleotides: TGTGCCACCAGCAGAGCCCTAGCCGGGGAGACCCAGTACTTC. Translating gives CATSRALAGETQYF.

The chain couples TRBV20-1 to TRBJ1-2, with TRBD1 as a possible D gene (5 bases). Germline loops: CDR1 DFQATT, CDR2 SNEGSKA (reference sequence). The CDR3 is made up of 11 amino acids. V was pared by 6 bases and J by 3 bases, with 8 bases between. CDR3 sequence reads: CSAEQDYGYTF. CDR3 sequence (DNA): TGCAGTGCCGAACAGGACTATGGCTACACCTTC.

The V and J genes are TRBV5-4 and TRBJ2-1; TRBD2 aligns across 10 bases. Germline-derived CDR1 and CDR2 are SGHNT and YYREEE (reference sequence). The CDR3 has 17 amino acids. J gave up 7 bases and V 0 bases, and 10 bases lay outside the gene matches. CDR3 nucleotide sequence: TGTGCCAGCAGCTTGGCTCTAGCGGGAGTGGGTTCGAATGAGCAGTTCTTC. Translation: CASSLALAGVGSNEQFF.

This clone was found once. The J gene is TRBJ2-7, the V gene TRBV27; D may be TRBD1 (5 bases). The CDR3 totals 12 residues. The V end lost 5 bases, the J end lost 5 bases, and 10 bases lay between the germline ends. Germline lookup yields CDR1 MNHEY and CDR2 SMNVEV (reference sequence). The CDR3 DNA is TGTGCCAGCAGTCCAACAGGCCACGAGCAGTACTTC. As protein: CASSPTGHEQYF.

This rearrangement joins TRBV27 to TRBJ2-1; TRBD1 matches 7 bases. Germline V gene data show CDR1 as MNHEY and CDR2 as SMNVEV (reference sequence). The CDR3 totals 14 residues. Trimming at V came to 8 bases and at J to 6 bases, leaving 10 bases not matched to a gene. The CDR3 sequence is CASGYSDRANEQFF. CDR3 coding DNA: TGTGCCAGCGGATACTCAGACAGGGCCAATGAGCAGTTCTTC.

The chain is built from TRBV7-9 and TRBJ2-4; 7 nucleotides line up with TRBD1. Germline V gene sequence: CDR1 SEHNR, CDR2 FQNEAQ (reference sequence). The CDR3 is 16 residues long. The ends lost 2 bases at V and 5 bases at J; junction bases unmatched: 9. CDR3 sequence: CASSLYGNRGENIQYF. The CDR3, as DNA: TGTGCCAGCAGCTTATACGGCAACAGGGGCGAAAACATTCAGTACTTC.

The chain uses TRBV4-3 and TRBJ2-7; 7 nucleotides match TRBD1. In germline, CDR1 is LGHNA, CDR2 YSLEER. This CDR3 is built from 16 residues. J lost 2 bases, V lost 2 bases, and 9 bases had no gene match. This chain's CDR3 is CASSQRWDRSTYEQYF. The CDR3 DNA reads as TGCGCCAGCAGCCAAAGGTGGGACAGAAGTACCTACGAGCAGTACTTC.

This clone has only a few counts. V usage is TRBV5-6 and J usage is TRBJ1-3, with D possibly TRBD1 on 6 matching bases. Trimming removed 1 base at V and 4 bases at J, with 15 bases between. The CDR3 has 16 amino acids. CDR1 and CDR2 from the germline V gene are SGHDT and YYEEEE. CDR3 amino acids: CASSLYAGVSGNTIYF. Here the CDR3 DNA reads TGTGCCAGCAGCTTGTACGCAGGGGTTTCGGGAAACACCATATATTTT.

The chain links TRBV3-1 (or the pseudogene TRBV3-2) to TRBJ2-3, with 12 nucleotides matching TRBD1. V lost 5 bases and J lost 4; bases outside the gene matches: 7. Germline CDR1 LGHDT, CDR2 YNNKEL (reference sequence). This CDR3 region has 16 residues. The CDR3 sequence: CASSGGQGAHADTQYF. The CDR3 coding sequence is TGTGCCAGCAGCGGGGGACAGGGGGCGCATGCAGATACGCAGTATTTT.

The chain is built from TRBV7-3 and TRBJ2-1; D is possibly TRBD1 (6 bases). In germline, CDR1 is SGHTA, CDR2 FQGTGA. CDR3 length: 12 residues. Trimming stripped 6 bases from V and 9 bases from J, with 12 bases between. The DNA for the CDR3 is TGTGCCAGCAGTAACAGGGAAGGTGAGCAGTTCTTC. Its protein product is CASSNREGEQFF. The full variable domain, its missing parts supplied by reference TRBV7-3 and TRBJ2-1, is GAGVSQTPSNKVTEKGKYVELRCDPISGHTALYWYRQSLGQGPEFLIYFQGTGAADDSGLPNDRFFAVRPEGSVSTLKIQRTERGDSAVYLCASSNREGEQFFGPGTRLTVL.

This clone was detected once. The rearrangement links TRBV24-1 to TRBJ2-7; 8 positions agree with TRBD1. This CDR3 comprises 16 residues. CDR1 is KGHDR and CDR2 is SFDVKD in the germline V gene. V shed 5 bases and J 0 bases; nucleotides not matched to a gene: 8. The DNA of the CDR3 is TGTGCCACCAGTGGCGCCGGGACAGGAGTCTCCTACGAGCAGTACTTC. Residues: CATSGAGTGVSYEQYF.

The chain couples TRBV7-2 to TRBJ2-5; TRBD2 is a possible D gene (5 bases). CDR1 and CDR2 from the germline V gene are SGHTA and FQGNSA. The CDR3 sequence is 13 residues long. The germline V and J ends were trimmed by 7 bases and 1 base, with 10 bases remaining between them. CDR3 sequence (DNA): TGTGCCAGCATGAGAGGGTCCCAAGAGACCCAGTACTTC. As protein: CASMRGSQETQYF.

The V gene is TRBV7-9, the J gene TRBJ2-1, with 9 bases fitting TRBD2. Trimming cost V 0 bases and J 0 bases; bases outside gene matches: 0. CDR3 length equals 16 residues. Germline V gene sequence: CDR1 SEHNR, CDR2 FQNEAQ (reference sequence). CDR3 region: CASSLATSGSYNEQFF. CDR3 nucleotides: TGTGCCAGCAGCTTAGCGACTAGCGGCTCCTACAATGAGCAGTTCTTC.